This T cell receptor (beta chain) was identified during a study of Ad26.COV2.S vaccination and SARS-CoV-2 variants. Produced via immunoSEQ multiplex PCR; TCRdb's table is partial and in-frame only. The data hold 440,000 or so clones, with about nine tenths observed a single time. This sample's treatment: around 19 received Ad26.COV2.S at low or high dose, single or two shots; several received placebo; per-sample allocation not given. Collection of samples fell on day 63 after the first vaccine or placebo injection. The length of the CDR3 is 15 residues. Looked up from germline, CDR1 is SGDLS and CDR2 is YYNGEE. V was pared by 3 bases and J by 2 bases, with 6 bases of the junction left unmatched.

This receptor was taken from a person aged 18-65 years who received the Ad26.COV2.S COVID-19 vaccine or a placebo. The chain carries TRBV9 and TRBJ2-5; TRBD1 aligns across 8 bases. Sequenced here: peripheral blood, sampled in a trial of Ad26.COV2.S vaccine versus placebo. CDR3 in amino acids: CASSEVGTGQETQYF. DNA for the CDR3: TGTGCCAGCAGCGAGGTAGGGACAGGACAAGAGACCCAGTACTTC.